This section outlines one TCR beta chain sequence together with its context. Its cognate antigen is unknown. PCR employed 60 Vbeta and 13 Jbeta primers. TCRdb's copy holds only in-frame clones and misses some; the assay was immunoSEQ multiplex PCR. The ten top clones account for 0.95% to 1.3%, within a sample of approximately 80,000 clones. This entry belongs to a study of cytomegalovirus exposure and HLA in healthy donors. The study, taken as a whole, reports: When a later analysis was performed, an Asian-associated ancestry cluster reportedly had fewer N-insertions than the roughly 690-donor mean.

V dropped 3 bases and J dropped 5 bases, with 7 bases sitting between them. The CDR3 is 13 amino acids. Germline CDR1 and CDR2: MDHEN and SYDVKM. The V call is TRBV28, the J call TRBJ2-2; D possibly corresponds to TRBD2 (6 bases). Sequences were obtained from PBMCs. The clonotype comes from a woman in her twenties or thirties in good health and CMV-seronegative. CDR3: CASSLGGTGELFF. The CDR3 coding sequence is TGTGCCAGCAGTTTGGGGGGAACCGGGGAGCTGTTTTTT.